The 30 T cell receptor beta chains below all came from one sample that was sequenced in a study of T cell repertoires in cytomegalovirus infection. TCRdb called the reads again in MiXCR, with one record for every CDR3 protein. The sample consists of more than 400,000 distinct CDR3 sequences, around a quarter of them appearing once. The sequencing sample was made of PBMCs. The source of these receptors is a human donor in good health (CMV status not recorded). Some clones in this sample may be carry-over from other donors' samples.

This chain connects TRBV6-6 to TRBJ2-1; D not resolved. The CDR3 loop spans 15 amino acids. Germline CDR1 reads MNHNY; CDR2 reads SVGAGI (reference sequence). The germline V and J ends were trimmed by 0 bases and 7 bases, with 13 bases remaining between them. CDR3: CASSYSPTGGNEQFF. Written as DNA, the CDR3 is TGTGCCAGCAGTTACTCCCCGACTGGTGGGAATGAGCAGTTCTTC.

This clonotype was observed a handful of times. The chain has TRBV6-6 and TRBJ1-2; 10 nucleotides agree with TRBD1. This CDR3 is built from 15 residues. Germline CDR1 MNHNY, CDR2 SVGAGI (reference sequence). J was trimmed by 5 bases and V by 4 bases; bases with no gene match: 7. Written as DNA, the CDR3 is TGTGCCAGCAGTTGGTCGGACAGGGGGGAATATGGCTACACCTTC. Its translation: CASSWSDRGEYGYTF.

The chain combines TRBV6-2 or TRBV6-3 with TRBJ2-7; possible D gene TRBD2, 5 bases. CDR3 length: 15 residues. V dropped 0 bases and J dropped 3 bases, with 12 bases sitting between them. Germline V gene lookup returns CDR1 MNHEY and CDR2 SVGEGT. Here the CDR3 reads CASSYSAGRNYEQYF. CDR3 bases: TGTGCCAGCAGTTACTCTGCGGGCCGCAACTACGAGCAGTACTTC.

In this sample, this clonotype turned up a few times. The gene calls are TRBV2 and TRBJ2-3, with D unresolved. The CDR3 sequence is 13 residues long. V was shortened by 1 base and J by 2 bases, with 4 bases between the two germline ends. Germline V CDR1 and CDR2: SNHLY, FYNNEI. CDR3 sequence: CASSEDATDTQYF. In DNA, the CDR3 is TGTGCCAGCAGTGAAGATGCCACAGATACGCAGTATTTT.

The chain combines TRBV6-1 with TRBJ1-5; 11 bases fit TRBD1. The CDR3 has 14 amino acids. Trimming took 5 bases from V and 8 from J; bases not matched to a gene: 5. Germline CDR1 and CDR2: MNHNS and SASEGT. The CDR3 protein is CASSLDRGHEPQHF. The DNA of the CDR3 is TGTGCCAGCAGTCTGGACAGGGGGCATGAGCCCCAGCATTTT.

V usage is TRBV2 and J usage is TRBJ1-1; D gene unclear. The CDR3 sequence is 14 residues long. The germline V and J ends were trimmed by 6 bases and 4 bases, with 15 bases remaining between them. Germline CDR1 and CDR2: SNHLY and FYNNEI. CDR3 sequence reads: CASRGLGGPTEAFF. As DNA, the CDR3 is TGTGCCAGCAGAGGGCTGGGCGGCCCCACTGAAGCTTTCTTT. Full variable domain (remainder filled in from reference TRBV2 and TRBJ1-1): EPEVTQTPSHQVTQMGQEVILRCVPISNHLYFYWYRQILGQKVEFLVSFYNNEISEKSEIFDDQFSVERPDGSNFTLKIRSTKLEDSAMYFCASRGLGGPTEAFFGQGTRLTVV.

There are a few counts of this clonotype. The CDR3 is CASRDRVDSPLHF. DNA for the CDR3: TGTGCCAGTAGAGACAGGGTGGATTCACCCCTCCACTTT. The gene calls are TRBV19 and TRBJ1-6; 7 bases are a match to TRBD1. The CDR3 runs 13 residues. The trim removed 6 bases at V and 8 bases at J, leaving 4 bases unmatched. From germline, CDR1 is LNHDA and CDR2 SQIVND (reference sequence).

The CDR3 region is CASSQGQDPPRDTQYF. The CDR3 DNA reads as TGTGCCAGCAGCCAAGGTCAGGACCCCCCACGAGATACGCAGTATTTT. The chain joins TRBV14 to TRBJ2-3; D unclear. This CDR3 has 16 residues. V lost 1 base to trimming and J lost 5 bases, with 16 bases between them. In germline, CDR1 is SGHDN, CDR2 FVKESK.

A few counts support this clonotype. This chain links TRBV7-2 with TRBJ1-6, with D perhaps TRBD1 (5 bases). V was cut by 2 bases and J by 10 bases, with 12 bases left in between. Germline V CDR1 and CDR2: SGHTA, FQGNSA. The CDR3 covers 14 residues. CDR3 DNA sequence: TGTGCCAGCAGCTTAAGCAGGGATGGATCACCCCTCCACTTT. Its translation is CASSLSRDGSPLHF.

This clonotype appeared a few times. The J gene is TRBJ2-6, the V gene TRBV5-8; TRBD1 aligns across 7 bases. The CDR3 runs to 18 residues. In germline, CDR1 is SGHTS, CDR2 YDEGEE. V lost 0 bases to trimming and J lost 3 bases; unmatched junction nucleotides: 9. The CDR3 loop reads CASSLARGSPRGANVLTF. The CDR3 nucleotides read TGTGCCAGCAGCTTGGCCAGGGGGTCCCCCCGTGGGGCCAACGTCCTGACTTTC.

Many counts were recorded for this clonotype. This chain links TRBV7-2 with TRBJ2-4; 7 nucleotides line up with TRBD1. Losses at the gene ends were 5 bases for V and 0 bases for J; bases not matched to a gene: 4. The CDR3 consists of 15 residues. Per germline, CDR1 SGHTA and CDR2 FQGNSA. The DNA of the CDR3 is TGTGCCAGCAGCGAACAGGGGCTAGCCAAAAACATTCAGTACTTC. It is translated as CASSEQGLAKNIQYF. The full variable domain, with the rest looked up from reference TRBV7-2 and TRBJ2-4, is GAGVSQSPSNKVTEKGKDVELRCDPISGHTALYWYRQSLGQGLEFLIYFQGNSAPDKSGLPSDRFSAERTGGSVSTLTIQRTQQEDSAVYLCASSEQGLAKNIQYFGAGTRLSVL.

This clonotype has a handful of counts. V and J are TRBV7-3 and TRBJ2-1; tentatively, D is TRBD1 (5 bases). Germline V gives CDR1 SGHTA, CDR2 FQGTGA. This CDR3 has 12 amino acids. Trimming removed 3 bases at V and 8 bases at J, with 8 bases between. CDR3 DNA sequence: TGTGCCAGCAGCTTTGACAGCTATGAGCAGTTCTTC. It is translated as CASSFDSYEQFF.

This chain joins TRBV28 and TRBJ2-1, with 10 bases that match TRBD2. The CDR3 has 16 residues. Germline trimming cut 7 bases from V and 9 bases from J; bases unmatched to any gene: 15. CDR1 and CDR2 (germline): MDHEN, SYDVKM. CDR3 loop: CASNPLAGDQGSEQFF. As DNA, the CDR3 is TGTGCCAGCAACCCGCTAGCGGGGGATCAAGGGAGTGAGCAGTTCTTC.

This rearrangement joins TRBV11-3 to TRBJ1-1; D perhaps matches TRBD1 (6 bases). Trimming shortened V by 4 bases and J by 1 base, and 22 bases separated the two germline ends. The CDR3 length is 18 residues. CDR1 SGHNT and CDR2 YENEEA come from the germline V gene. The DNA for the CDR3 is TGTGCCAGCAGCTCCTATTTACCTCTAGACAGGCGGAACACTGAAGCTTTCTTT. As protein: CASSSYLPLDRRNTEAFF.

DNA of the CDR3: TGCAGCGTTGACCCCGGGCAGTTCTTC. It is translated as CSVDPGQFF. This sequence joins TRBV29-1 and TRBJ2-1; D is unresolved. The CDR3 runs to 9 residues. With 3 bases removed from V and 12 bases from J, the gap between germline ends came to 6 bases. The germline V gene encodes CDR1 SQVTM and CDR2 ANQGSEA.

The genes are TRBV12-3 or TRBV12-4 and TRBJ1-5; D uncertain. The CDR3 loop spans 15 amino acids. V lost 3 bases to trimming and J lost 1 base, with 10 bases between them. DNA of the CDR3: TGTGCCAGCAGTTTCGCCACCTTAAGCAATCAGCCCCAGCATTTT. As protein: CASSFATLSNQPQHF.

The chain recombines TRBV28 with TRBJ1-5; unclear D gene. The V end lost 7 bases, the J end lost 6 bases, and 10 bases lay between the germline ends. Germline V gene data show CDR1 as MDHEN and CDR2 as SYDVKM. The CDR3 length is 12 residues. In DNA, the CDR3 is TGTGCCAGCAAGGACGGGATTCAGCCCCAGCATTTT. As protein: CASKDGIQPQHF.

The genes are TRBV18 and TRBJ1-5; D is unresolved. The CDR3 runs 14 residues. Germline V CDR1 and CDR2: KGHSH, LQKENI. With 1 base removed from V and 3 bases from J, the gap between germline ends came to 7 bases. As DNA, the CDR3 is TGTGCCAGCTCACCACTCCGGGTCAATCAGCCCCAGCATTTT. Translating it yields CASSPLRVNQPQHF.

The rearrangement joins TRBV7-9 to TRBJ2-7; no definite D call. With 1 base removed from V and 3 bases from J, the gap between germline ends came to 7 bases. The CDR3 extends over 13 amino acids. Per the germline V gene, CDR1 is SEHNR and CDR2 is FQNEAQ (reference sequence). The CDR3 here is CASSLGGDYEQYF. The CDR3 DNA reads as TGTGCCAGCAGCTTAGGTGGAGACTACGAGCAGTACTTC.

The V gene is TRBV6-2 or TRBV6-3, the J gene TRBJ1-5; possible D gene TRBD1, 6 bases. V was cut by 6 bases and J by 7 bases, with 19 bases left in between. Germline CDR1 MNHEY, CDR2 SVGEGT. The CDR3 is 15 amino acids. CDR3 in amino acids: CASSRDTGMAQPQHF. In DNA, the CDR3 is TGTGCCAGCAGCCGGGACACAGGGATGGCCCAGCCCCAGCATTTT.

This clonotype came up a few times. The V call is TRBV19, the J call TRBJ1-2, with no clear D. This CDR3 is built from 16 residues. In germline, CDR1 is LNHDA, CDR2 SQIVND (reference sequence). V lost 4 bases, J lost 2 bases, and 17 bases lay in between. CDR3 region: CASSTYPLQLNYGYTF. The CDR3, as DNA: TGTGCCAGTAGTACATATCCCCTCCAGCTGAACTATGGCTACACCTTC.

This chain uses TRBV6-2 or TRBV6-3 with TRBJ2-7; 9 bases fit TRBD2. Germline values: CDR1 MNHEY, CDR2 SVGEGT. V lost 11 bases to trimming and J lost 0 bases; unmatched junction nucleotides: 2. The CDR3 spans 12 residues. CDR3 residues: CASSGASYEQYV. The CDR3 bases are TGTGCCTCTAGCGGGGCCTCCTACGAGCAGTACGTC.

In this sample, this clonotype turned up a few times. The chain recombines TRBV7-2 with TRBJ1-5; TRBD1 is a possible D gene (6 bases). Germline V gene sequence: CDR1 SGHTA, CDR2 FQGNSA. CDR3 length equals 13 residues. V lost 5 bases, J lost 9 bases, and 14 bases lay in between. The CDR3 loop is CASSRTVIMPQHF. CDR3 sequence (DNA): TGTGCCAGCAGCCGGACAGTTATCATGCCCCAGCATTTT.

This rearrangement joins TRBV6-6 to TRBJ1-1; 7 bases line up with TRBD1. Trimming cost V 1 base and J 0 bases; bases outside gene matches: 2. The CDR3 is 15 residues long. Looked up from germline, CDR1 is MNHNY and CDR2 is SVGAGI (reference sequence). CDR3 region: CASSYWGQLNTEAFF. The CDR3 DNA follows: TGTGCCAGCAGTTACTGGGGACAGCTGAACACTGAAGCTTTCTTT.

The V gene is TRBV15, the J gene TRBJ1-2; D is uncertain. Germline CDR1 reads LNHNV; CDR2 reads YYDKDF (reference sequence). Trimming cost V 0 bases and J 6 bases, with 11 bases left between them. There are 14 residues in the CDR3. In DNA form, the CDR3 reads TGTGCCACCAGCAGAGATTCGGGGAGAGATGGCTACACCTTC. Residues: CATSRDSGRDGYTF.

The V call is TRBV20-1, the J call TRBJ2-1, with 10 bases lining up with TRBD2. V shed 4 bases, J shed 6 bases, and the junction held 6 bases outside the gene matches. Germline values: CDR1 DFQATT, CDR2 SNEGSKA (reference sequence). CDR3 size: 14 residues. The CDR3 coding sequence is TGCAGTGCTACTCCTAGCGGGAGAGGCAATGAGCAGTTCTTC. Its protein product is CSATPSGRGNEQFF.

This clonotype was found a few times. This chain joins TRBV7-6 and TRBJ2-1; D is ambiguous. CDR1 and CDR2 from the germline V gene are SGHVS and FNYEAQ. The V end lost 1 base, the J end lost 1 base, and 5 bases lay between the germline ends. The CDR3 is 14 residues long. CDR3 nucleotides: TGTGCCAGCAGCTTAGAATATTCCTACAATGAGCAGTTCTTC. Protein product: CASSLEYSYNEQFF.

This clonotype was counted only a few times. The gene calls are TRBV6-5 and TRBJ1-2, with D uncertain. With 2 bases removed from V and 4 bases from J, the gap between germline ends came to 11 bases. The germline CDR1 and CDR2 sequences are MNHEY and SVGAGI. The CDR3 contains 14 residues. For the CDR3, the DNA is TGTGCCAGCAGTTACGCGGCGGGATCCTATGGCTACACCTTC. Its translation: CASSYAAGSYGYTF.

V is TRBV6-1 and J is TRBJ2-1, with TRBD2 matching 7 bases. J was trimmed by 8 bases and V by 1 base; bases with no gene match: 11. Germline CDR1 MNHNS, CDR2 SASEGT. This CDR3 has 16 amino acids. In DNA form, the CDR3 reads TGTGCCAGCAGTGAAGGACGACTAGCCAGGGTCGATGAGCAGTTCTTC. Its translation is CASSEGRLARVDEQFF.

The J gene is TRBJ2-1, the V gene TRBV28; 11 bases map to TRBD2. The J segment lost 4 bases and the V segment lost 1 base, leaving 12 bases of the junction unmatched. The CDR3 extends over 19 amino acids. Germline CDR1 MDHEN, CDR2 SYDVKM. This CDR3 is CASSLSPPLAGDGYNEQFF. The CDR3 bases are TGTGCCAGCAGTTTATCCCCTCCACTAGCGGGAGACGGTTACAATGAGCAGTTCTTC. Combining the CDR3 with reference TRBV28 and TRBJ2-1 gives the whole variable domain DVKVTQSSRYLVKRTGEKVFLECVQDMDHENMFWYRQDPGLGLRLIYFSYDVKMKEKGDIPEGYSVSREKKERFSLILESASTNQTSMYLCASSLSPPLAGDGYNEQFFGPGTRLTVL.